Listed below are T cell receptor beta chains from one sample, sequenced in a study of Graves' ophthalmopathy and Graves' hyperthyroidism. MiXCR was run by TCRdb on the multiplex PCR reads, yielding one entry per CDR3 protein. The table lists hundreds of thousands of distinct CDR3 sequences, 20% to 25% of them singletons. The sequenced material came from peripheral blood. The source of these receptors is a woman younger than 35 with stable Graves' hyperthyroidism. CDR3s include the opening cysteine and the closing phenylalanine or tryptophan. Fields, in order: D gene, J gene, V gene, clone size, CDR3 length, CDR3 DNA, CDR3 protein. A D gene is named only where the DNA matches it firmly. Only some rows state a clone size, as once, few, many or a class for expanded clones.

d_gene: TRBD1
j_gene: TRBJ1-2
v_gene: TRBV29-1
abundance: many
len: 11
CDR3nt: TGCAGCGCACAGGGGGCCGGTGGCTACACCTTC
CDR3aa: CSAQGAGGYTF

d_gene: TRBD2
j_gene: TRBJ2-7
v_gene: TRBV20-1
abundance: many
len: 17
CDR3nt: TGCAGTGCTAGAGATCGCCTAGCGGGAGAGAGGTCTTACGAGCAGTACTTC
CDR3aa: CSARDRLAGERSYEQYF

d_gene: -
j_gene: TRBJ1-2
v_gene: TRBV19
abundance: many
len: 9
CDR3nt: TGTGCCAGCCGATATGGCTACACCTTC
CDR3aa: CASRYGYTF

d_gene: -
j_gene: TRBJ1-1
v_gene: TRBV25-1
abundance: many
len: 13
CDR3nt: TGTGCCAGCAGTGAATCAGGGTGGACTGAAGCTTTCTTT
CDR3aa: CASSESGWTEAFF

d_gene: TRBD1
j_gene: TRBJ1-3
v_gene: TRBV5-1
abundance: many
len: 15
CDR3nt: TGCGCCAGCAGCCTAGGGACAGCACCTGGAAACACCATATATTTT
CDR3aa: CASSLGTAPGNTIYF

d_gene: TRBD1
j_gene: TRBJ2-5
v_gene: TRBV5-6
abundance: few
len: 15
CDR3nt: TGTGCCAGCAGCTTAGACAGGGGGCAGCAAGAGACCCAGTACTTC
CDR3aa: CASSLDRGQQETQYF

d_gene: TRBD1
j_gene: TRBJ1-6
v_gene: TRBV27
abundance: once
len: 17
CDR3nt: TGTGCCAGCAGTACGGGACAGGGGGTTGGATATAATTCACCCCTCCACTTT
CDR3aa: CASSTGQGVGYNSPLHF

d_gene: -
j_gene: TRBJ1-1
v_gene: TRBV3-1
abundance: few
len: 13
CDR3nt: TGTGCCAGCAGCCAGAGTGGGGGCACTGAAGCTTTCTTT
CDR3aa: CASSQSGGTEAFF

d_gene: TRBD1
j_gene: TRBJ2-7
v_gene: TRBV20-1
abundance: -
len: 13
CDR3nt: TGCAGTGCTGGATTGACAGGGACCTACGAGCAGTACTTC
CDR3aa: CSAGLTGTYEQYF

d_gene: TRBD1
j_gene: TRBJ2-7
v_gene: TRBV2
abundance: many
len: 17
CDR3nt: TGTGCCAGCAGTGGGCTTAGGGGACAGGGGGCGTACTACGAGCAGTACTTC
CDR3aa: CASSGLRGQGAYYEQYF

d_gene: -
j_gene: TRBJ2-5
v_gene: TRBV28
abundance: -
len: 14
CDR3nt: TGTGCCAGCAGTTTACGGGGGGCAAAAGAGACCCAGTACTTC
CDR3aa: CASSLRGAKETQYF

d_gene: -
j_gene: TRBJ1-6
v_gene: TRBV12-3/TRBV12-4
abundance: -
len: 15
CDR3nt: TGTGCCAGCAGTGATGCCGGGACAAGGAATTCACACCTCCACTTT
CDR3aa: CASSDAGTRNSHLHF

d_gene: -
j_gene: TRBJ1-1
v_gene: TRBV12-3/TRBV12-4
abundance: few
len: 15
CDR3nt: TGTGCCAGCAGTTTGTTGGGGGAGTTGAACACTGAAGCTTTCTTT
CDR3aa: CASSLLGELNTEAFF

d_gene: -
j_gene: TRBJ1-5
v_gene: TRBV6-1
abundance: many
len: 15
CDR3nt: TGTGCCAGCAGTGGCGAGGTGGGCGGCAATCAGCCCCAGCATTTT
CDR3aa: CASSGEVGGNQPQHF